The T cell receptor (beta chain) described here comes from a study of identical twins. Via MiXCR, TCRdb re-called the 5' RACE reads, giving one row per CDR3 protein. The sample carries more than 1.5 million distinct CDR3 sequences, around a third recorded once. CDR1 and CDR2 (germline): SNHLY, FYNNEI. The CDR3 is 11 amino acids. With 7 bases removed from V and 7 bases from J, the gap between germline ends came to 10 bases. Sequenced material: cord blood. This chain joins TRBV2 and TRBJ1-2; D is perhaps TRBD1 (5 bases). The origin of this receptor is a newborn girl in good health. The DNA of the CDR3 is TGTGCCAGCACGCGAGGGGTTGGCTACACCTTC. It specifies CASTRGVGYTF. The variable domain in full, with the rest retrieved from reference TRBV2 and TRBJ1-2, is EPEVTQTPSHQVTQMGQEVILRCVPISNHLYFYWYRQILGQKVEFLVSFYNNEISEKSEIFDDQFSVERPDGSNFTLKIRSTKLEDSAMYFCASTRGVGYTFGSGTRLTVV.